What follows are 14 T cell receptor beta chains derived from one specimen sequenced in a study of T cell responses to AZD1222 COVID-19 vaccine. Here immunoSEQ multiplex PCR was the method, and the copy in TCRdb shows in-frame clones only, minus some. The data hold 95,000 to 150,000 clones, with around 87% observed a single time. The sequencing here drew on peripheral blood, taken on day 0 of AZD1222 vaccination. These TCRs come from an adult in good health.

The rearrangement uses TRBV10-2 and TRBJ1-1, with 9 bases fitting TRBD1. The CDR3 runs to 14 residues. Germline CDR1 is WSHSY and CDR2 is SAAADI. J lost 4 bases, V lost 3 bases, and 3 bases had no gene match. CDR3 in amino acids: CASSDRTGVTEAFF. CDR3 DNA sequence: TGCGCCAGCAGTGATAGGACAGGGGTCACTGAAGCTTTCTTT.

V usage is TRBV9 and J usage is TRBJ1-6; D not certain. Per germline, CDR1 SGDLS and CDR2 YYNGEE. Trimming left V 3 bases short and J 8 bases short, with 6 bases between. The CDR3 has 12 residues. The CDR3 loop reads CASSGDDSPLHF. CDR3 nucleotides: TGTGCCAGCAGCGGTGACGATTCACCCCTCCACTTT.

V gene TRBV10-1 combines with J gene TRBJ1-1; D call uncertain. Germline V gene sequence: CDR1 WNHNN, CDR2 SYGVQD (reference sequence). V was clipped by 0 bases and J by 4 bases, with 15 bases between them. The CDR3 contains 16 residues. The CDR3 coding sequence is TGCGCCAGCAGTGAGTCGCAGACCAAGGGCGGCACTGAAGCTTTCTTT. Translating it yields CASSESQTKGGTEAFF.

The chain joins TRBV6-4 to TRBJ2-1; weak D call: TRBD1 (5 bases). CDR3 length: 13 amino acids. V was clipped by 0 bases and J by 5 bases, with 5 bases between them. Per germline, CDR1 MRHNA and CDR2 SNTAGT. DNA of the CDR3: TGTGCCAGCAGTGACTCGGACAACAATGAGCAGTTCTTC. This encodes CASSDSDNNEQFF.

The V and J genes are TRBV4-2 and TRBJ2-5, with 10 bases aligning to TRBD1. Unmatched junction bases numbered 1, after V lost 3 bases and J lost 6 bases. The CDR3 contains 13 residues. Germline loops: CDR1 LGHNA, CDR2 YNFKEQ. DNA for the CDR3: TGTGCCAGCAGCCAGGACAGGGGGAAGACCCAGTACTTC. It specifies CASSQDRGKTQYF.

Here the CDR3 reads CASSVGGLNTGELFF. The CDR3 DNA reads as TGTGCCAGCAGCGTCGGGGGACTCAACACCGGGGAGCTGTTTTTT. The V call is TRBV9, the J call TRBJ2-2; D might be TRBD2 (6 bases). Germline V gives CDR1 SGDLS, CDR2 YYNGEE. Trimming removed 2 bases from V and 2 bases from J, with 10 bases in between. The CDR3 has 15 residues.

The CDR3 sequence is CASSLGNPRGAYNSPLHF. CDR3 nucleotides: TGTGCCAGCAGCTTGGGAAACCCTAGGGGGGCCTATAATTCACCCCTCCACTTT. The chain combines TRBV5-6 with TRBJ1-6; D perhaps matches TRBD1 (6 bases). Deletions cut 0 bases from V and 2 bases from J, with 15 bases between. The CDR3 is 18 amino acids. Germline V CDR1 and CDR2: SGHDT, YYEEEE.

The rearrangement joins TRBV20-1 to TRBJ1-2; D not certain. Germline CDR1 DFQATT, CDR2 SNEGSKA (reference sequence). The CDR3 runs 10 residues. Between the trimmed V and J ends, which lost 4 bases and 6 bases, there was a span of 6 bases. CDR3 coding DNA: TGCAGTGCTAACCGGCATGGCTACACCTTC. Protein product: CSANRHGYTF.

This chain joins TRBV10-3 and TRBJ1-2; no firm D call. Deletions cut 3 bases from V and 3 bases from J, with 14 bases between. The CDR3 runs to 15 residues. Germline V gives CDR1 ENHRY, CDR2 SYGVKD. CDR3 bases: TGTGCCATCAGTGATCTCAAGGAGGACGACTATGGCTACACCTTC. It is translated as CAISDLKEDDYGYTF.

The chain recombines TRBV6-5 with TRBJ2-7, with a weak D call TRBD2 (6 bases). This CDR3 spans 14 amino acids. V dropped 5 bases and J dropped 0 bases, with 11 bases sitting between them. Germline V gene sequence: CDR1 MNHEY, CDR2 SVGAGI. The CDR3 sequence: CASSNRESSYEQYF. The DNA of the CDR3 is TGTGCCAGCAGTAACCGGGAGAGCTCCTACGAGCAGTACTTC.

This sequence joins TRBV5-5 and TRBJ1-1, with TRBD1 matching over 9 bases. The V segment lost 2 bases and the J segment 0 bases; nucleotides outside the gene matches: 5. Germline V gene data show CDR1 as SGHKS and CDR2 as YYEKEE (reference sequence). The CDR3 length is 16 residues. CDR3 nucleotides: TGTGCCAGCAGCTTCGGACAGGGGTTAATGAACACTGAAGCTTTCTTT. Its protein is CASSFGQGLMNTEAFF.

The chain employs TRBV5-4 and TRBJ2-1, with 7 bases that match TRBD1. This CDR3 is built from 15 residues. Germline V gives CDR1 SGHNT, CDR2 YYREEE (reference sequence). V lost 4 bases, J lost 2 bases, and 6 bases stayed unmatched. This CDR3 reads CASSILGQAYNEQFF. The CDR3, as DNA: TGTGCCAGCAGCATTCTAGGACAGGCCTACAATGAGCAGTTCTTC.

This chain links TRBV13 with TRBJ2-7; 11 nucleotides align to TRBD2. CDR3 length equals 15 residues. V lost 2 bases to trimming and J lost 3 bases; unmatched junction nucleotides: 3. In germline, CDR1 is PRHDT, CDR2 FYEKMQ (reference sequence). The CDR3: CASSLHGTSGYEQYF. The CDR3, as DNA: TGTGCCAGCAGCTTACATGGGACTAGCGGCTACGAGCAGTACTTC.

The V gene is TRBV6-1, the J gene TRBJ1-4, with a possible D match to TRBD1 (6 bases). In germline, CDR1 is MNHNS, CDR2 SASEGT. The ends were cut back, 1 base at V and 2 bases at J, with 8 bases in the middle. The CDR3 contains 15 residues. This chain's CDR3 is CASSEVQGTNEKLFF. The CDR3, as DNA: TGTGCCAGCAGTGAAGTCCAGGGGACTAATGAAAAACTGTTTTTT.